This T cell receptor (beta chain) came from a study of blood T cells in healthy people across ages. This clonotype has just one count. Its target is unknown. Donation came from healthy Caucasian individuals in Russia who were aged 6 to 90. Study-level results: Getting older went along with TCR beta diversity per million T cells dropping roughly linearly.

With a J-beta primer mix and a sample-barcoded 5' primer, a second PCR ran about 7 to 12 cycles. TCRdb processed the 5' RACE reads anew with MiXCR; each CDR3 protein has one entry. The repertoire holds around 1.5 million distinct CDR3 sequences, with around 59% as singletons. The V gene's germline CDR1 is SGHTA and CDR2 FQGNSA. The CDR3 loop spans 14 amino acids. With 5 bases removed from V and 5 bases from J, the gap between germline ends came to 15 bases. The receptor was derived from a man younger than 35 in good health. The sample taken for sequencing was blood. The V gene is TRBV7-2, the J gene TRBJ1-2, with D uncertain. As DNA, the CDR3 is TGTGCCAGCAGCCCCCGAGGTACCTTATATGGCTACACCTTC. Its protein is CASSPRGTLYGYTF. The whole variable domain, filled in from reference TRBV7-2 and TRBJ1-2, reads GAGVSQSPSNKVTEKGKDVELRCDPISGHTALYWYRQSLGQGLEFLIYFQGNSAPDKSGLPSDRFSAERTGGSVSTLTIQRTQQEDSAVYLCASSPRGTLYGYTFGSGTRLTVV.